Detailed here is one TCR beta chain. J lost 4 bases, V lost 5 bases, and 10 bases had no gene match. This CDR3 has 15 residues. Germline loops: CDR1 SEHNR, CDR2 FQNEAQ (reference sequence). These data come from a study of blood T cell repertoires in COVID-19. Profiling relied on immunoSEQ multiplex PCR, and the TCRdb table lists in-frame clones only, not all of them. The table shows under 300,000 clones, with roughly 86% occurring only once. The TCR originated in an elderly man with acute or convalescent COVID-19. The chain employs TRBV7-9 and TRBJ1-1; 7 nucleotides match TRBD1. Sequenced material: peripheral blood. DNA for the CDR3: TGTGCCAGCAGCACGGTACAGGGGACTAGCACTGAAGCTTTCTTT. Translation: CASSTVQGTSTEAFF.